This TCR beta chain was sequenced during a study of cytomegalovirus exposure and HLA in healthy donors. Germline values: CDR1 SGHRS, CDR2 YFSETQ. The CDR3 sequence is 16 residues long. With 4 bases clipped from V and 6 bases from J, the junction kept 11 bases outside the gene matches. In the PCR, 60 Vbeta and 13 Jbeta primers were used. Data came from immunoSEQ multiplex PCR; TCRdb stores just in-frame clones and leaves some out. The sample lists around 130,000 clones, around 83% occurring once. The material sequenced was PBMCs. The receptor was derived from a man in his forties or fifties in good health and CMV-seronegative. The chain recombines TRBV5-1 with TRBJ2-1; 9 bases line up with TRBD2. The CDR3 nucleotides read TGCGCCAGCAGCCTGGCCGGCGGGGGGGTTCCCAATGAGCAGTTCTTC. This sequence encodes CASSLAGGGVPNEQFF.